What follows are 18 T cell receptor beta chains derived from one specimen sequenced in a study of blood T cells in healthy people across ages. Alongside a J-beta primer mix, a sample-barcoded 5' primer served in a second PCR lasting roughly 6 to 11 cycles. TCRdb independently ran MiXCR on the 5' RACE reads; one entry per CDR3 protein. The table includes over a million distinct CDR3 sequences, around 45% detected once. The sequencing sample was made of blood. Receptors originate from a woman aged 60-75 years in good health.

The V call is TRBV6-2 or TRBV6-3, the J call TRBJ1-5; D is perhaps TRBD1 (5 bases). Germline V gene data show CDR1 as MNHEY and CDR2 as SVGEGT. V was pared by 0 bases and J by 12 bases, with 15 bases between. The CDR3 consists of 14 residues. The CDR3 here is CASSYSGTKCSQHF. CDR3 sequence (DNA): TGTGCCAGCAGTTACTCCGGGACGAAATGTAGCCAGCATTTT.

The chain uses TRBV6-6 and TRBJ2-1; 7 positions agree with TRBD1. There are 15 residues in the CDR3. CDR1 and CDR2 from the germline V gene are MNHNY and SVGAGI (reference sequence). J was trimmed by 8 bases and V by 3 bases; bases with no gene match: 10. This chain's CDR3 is CASSYRQGPWDEQFF. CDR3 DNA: TGTGCCAGCAGTTATCGACAGGGTCCTTGGGATGAGCAGTTCTTC.

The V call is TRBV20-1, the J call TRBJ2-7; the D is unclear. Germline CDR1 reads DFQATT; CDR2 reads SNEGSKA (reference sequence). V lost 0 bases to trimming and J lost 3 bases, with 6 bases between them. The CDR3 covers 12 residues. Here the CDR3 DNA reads TGCAGTGCTAGAGACGCGCTCTACGAGCAGTACTTC. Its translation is CSARDALYEQYF.

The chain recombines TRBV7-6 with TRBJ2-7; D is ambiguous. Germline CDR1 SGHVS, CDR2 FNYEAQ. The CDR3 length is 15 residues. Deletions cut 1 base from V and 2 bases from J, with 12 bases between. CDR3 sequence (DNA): TGTGCCAGCAGCTTAGGACAAGGGTACCCCTACGAGCAGTACTTC. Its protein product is CASSLGQGYPYEQYF. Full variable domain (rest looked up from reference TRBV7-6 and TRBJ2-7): GAGVSQSPRYKVTKRGQDVALRCDPISGHVSLYWYRQALGQGPEFLTYFNYEAQQDKSGLPNDRFSAERPEGSISTLTIQRTEQRDSAMYRCASSLGQGYPYEQYFGPGTRLTVT.

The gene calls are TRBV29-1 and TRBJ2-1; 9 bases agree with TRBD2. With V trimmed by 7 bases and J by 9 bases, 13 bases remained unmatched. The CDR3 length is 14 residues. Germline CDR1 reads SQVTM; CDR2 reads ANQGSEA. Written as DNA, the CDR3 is TGCAGCGGTCGTTCCGGGACTAGCTTCGTTGAGCAGTTCTTC. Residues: CSGRSGTSFVEQFF.

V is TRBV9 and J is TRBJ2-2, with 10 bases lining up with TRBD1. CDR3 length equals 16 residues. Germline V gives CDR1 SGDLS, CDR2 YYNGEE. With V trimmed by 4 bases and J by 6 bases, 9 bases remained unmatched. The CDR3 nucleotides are TGTGCCAGCAGCCTGAGGACAGGGGGTTCCCCCGGGGAGCTGTTTTTT. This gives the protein CASSLRTGGSPGELFF.

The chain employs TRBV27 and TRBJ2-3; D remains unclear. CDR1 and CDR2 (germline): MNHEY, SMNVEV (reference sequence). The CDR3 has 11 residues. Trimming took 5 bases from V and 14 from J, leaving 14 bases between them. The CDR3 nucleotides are TGTGCCAGCAGTCTTTTGAACTTTGGGTATTTT. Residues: CASSLLNFGYF.

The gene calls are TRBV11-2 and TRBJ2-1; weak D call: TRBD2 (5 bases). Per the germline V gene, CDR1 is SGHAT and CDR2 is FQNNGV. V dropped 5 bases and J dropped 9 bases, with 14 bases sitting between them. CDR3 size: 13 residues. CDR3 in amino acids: CASSVWISGEQFF. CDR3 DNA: TGTGCCAGCAGCGTATGGATCAGCGGTGAGCAGTTCTTC.

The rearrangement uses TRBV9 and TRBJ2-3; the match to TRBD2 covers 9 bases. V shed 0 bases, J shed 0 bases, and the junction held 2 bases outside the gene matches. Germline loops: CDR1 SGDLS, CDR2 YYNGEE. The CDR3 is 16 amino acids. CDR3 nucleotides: TGTGCCAGCAGCGTAGCGGGACTAGCAAGCACAGATACGCAGTATTTT. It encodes CASSVAGLASTDTQYF.

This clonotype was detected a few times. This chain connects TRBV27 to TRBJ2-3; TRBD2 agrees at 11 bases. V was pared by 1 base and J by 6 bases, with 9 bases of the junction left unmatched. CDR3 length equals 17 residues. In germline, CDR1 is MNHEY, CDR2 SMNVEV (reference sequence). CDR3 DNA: TGTGCCAGCAGTTTATTCCCACTAGCGGGAGTACCGGATACGCAGTATTTT. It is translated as CASSLFPLAGVPDTQYF.

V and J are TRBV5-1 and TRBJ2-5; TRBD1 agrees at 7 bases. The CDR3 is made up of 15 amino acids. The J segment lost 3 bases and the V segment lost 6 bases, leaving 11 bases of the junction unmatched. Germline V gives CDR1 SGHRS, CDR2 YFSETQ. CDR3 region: CASTPGGHSEETQYF. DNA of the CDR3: TGCGCCAGCACCCCAGGGGGACATTCTGAAGAGACCCAGTACTTC.

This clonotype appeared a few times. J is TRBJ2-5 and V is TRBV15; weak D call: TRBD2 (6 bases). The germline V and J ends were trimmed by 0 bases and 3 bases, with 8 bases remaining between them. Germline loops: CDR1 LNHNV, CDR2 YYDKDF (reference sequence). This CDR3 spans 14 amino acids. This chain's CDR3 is CATSRDVAEETQYF. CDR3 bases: TGTGCCACCAGCAGAGATGTAGCGGAAGAGACCCAGTACTTC.

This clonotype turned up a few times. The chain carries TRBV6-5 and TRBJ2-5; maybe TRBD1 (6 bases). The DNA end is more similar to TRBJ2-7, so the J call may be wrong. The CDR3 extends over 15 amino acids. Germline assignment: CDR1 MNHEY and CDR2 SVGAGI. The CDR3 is CASSPHRDPGYEQYF. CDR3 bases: TGTGCCAGCAGTCCCCACAGGGATCCTGGGTACGAGCAGTACTTC.

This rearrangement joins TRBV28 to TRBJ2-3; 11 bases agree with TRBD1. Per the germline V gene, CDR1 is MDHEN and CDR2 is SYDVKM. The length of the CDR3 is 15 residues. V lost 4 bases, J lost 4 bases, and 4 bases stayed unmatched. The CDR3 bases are TGTGCCAGCAGTTCAGAGGGACAGGGGGCAGATACGCAGTATTTT. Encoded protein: CASSSEGQGADTQYF.

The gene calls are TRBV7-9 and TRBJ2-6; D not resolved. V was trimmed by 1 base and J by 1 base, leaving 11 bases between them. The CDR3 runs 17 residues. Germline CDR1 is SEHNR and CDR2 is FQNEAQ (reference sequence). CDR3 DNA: TGTGCCAGCAGCTTAGGACCAAACCGGTCTGGGGCCAACGTCCTGACTTTC. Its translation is CASSLGPNRSGANVLTF. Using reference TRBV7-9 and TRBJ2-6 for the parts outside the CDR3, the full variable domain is DTGVSQNPRHKITKRGQNVTFRCDPISEHNRLYWYRQTLGQGPEFLTYFQNEAQLEKSRLLSDRFSAERPKGSFSTLEIQRTEQGDSAMYLCASSLGPNRSGANVLTFGAGSRLTVL.

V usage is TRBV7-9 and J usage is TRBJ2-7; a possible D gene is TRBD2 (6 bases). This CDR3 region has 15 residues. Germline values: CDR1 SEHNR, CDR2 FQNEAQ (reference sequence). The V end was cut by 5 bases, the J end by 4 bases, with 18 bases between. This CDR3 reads CASSPGTGIFYEQYF. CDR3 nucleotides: TGTGCCAGCAGCCCCGGGACTGGCATTTTTTACGAGCAGTACTTC. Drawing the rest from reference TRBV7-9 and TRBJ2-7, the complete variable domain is DTGVSQNPRHKITKRGQNVTFRCDPISEHNRLYWYRQTLGQGPEFLTYFQNEAQLEKSRLLSDRFSAERPKGSFSTLEIQRTEQGDSAMYLCASSPGTGIFYEQYFGPGTRLTVT.

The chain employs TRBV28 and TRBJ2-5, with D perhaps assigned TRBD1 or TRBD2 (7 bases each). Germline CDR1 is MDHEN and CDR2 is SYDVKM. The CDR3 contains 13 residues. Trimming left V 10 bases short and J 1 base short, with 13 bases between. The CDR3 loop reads CATRGGTQETQYF. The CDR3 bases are TGTGCCACCAGGGGGGGGACCCAAGAGACCCAGTACTTC. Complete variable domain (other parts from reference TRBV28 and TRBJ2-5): DVKVTQSSRYLVKRTGEKVFLECVQDMDHENMFWYRQDPGLGLRLIYFSYDVKMKEKGDIPEGYSVSREKKERFSLILESASTNQTSMYLCATRGGTQETQYFGPGTRLLVL.

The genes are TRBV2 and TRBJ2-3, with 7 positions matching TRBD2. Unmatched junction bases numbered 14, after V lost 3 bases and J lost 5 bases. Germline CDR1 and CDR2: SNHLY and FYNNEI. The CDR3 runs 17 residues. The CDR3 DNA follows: TGTGCCAGCAGTGAGTTCGCGCGGGGGTCTACGGTAGATACGCAGTATTTT. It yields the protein CASSEFARGSTVDTQYF.